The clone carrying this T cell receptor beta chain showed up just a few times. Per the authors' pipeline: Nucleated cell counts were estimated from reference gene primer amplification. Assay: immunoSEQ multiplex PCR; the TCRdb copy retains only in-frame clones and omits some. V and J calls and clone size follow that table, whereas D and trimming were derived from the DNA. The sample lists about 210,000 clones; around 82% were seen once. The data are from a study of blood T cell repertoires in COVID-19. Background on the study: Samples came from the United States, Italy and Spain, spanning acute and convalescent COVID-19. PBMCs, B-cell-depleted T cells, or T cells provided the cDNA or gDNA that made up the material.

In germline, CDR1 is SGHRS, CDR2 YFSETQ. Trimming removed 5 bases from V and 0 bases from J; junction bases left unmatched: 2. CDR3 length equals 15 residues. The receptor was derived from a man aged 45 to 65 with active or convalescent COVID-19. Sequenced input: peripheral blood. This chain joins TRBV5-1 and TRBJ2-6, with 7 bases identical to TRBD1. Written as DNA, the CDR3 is TGCGCCAGCAGACAGGGGCTCTCTGGGGCCAACGTCCTGACTTTC. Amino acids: CASRQGLSGANVLTF. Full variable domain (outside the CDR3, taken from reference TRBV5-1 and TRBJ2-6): KAGVTQTPRYLIKTRGQQVTLSCSPISGHRSVSWYQQTPGQGLQFLFEYFSETQRNKGNFPGRFSGRQFSNSRSEMNVSTLELGDSALYLCASRQGLSGANVLTFGAGSRLTVL.